This TCR beta chain was observed in a study of T cell responses to AZD1222 COVID-19 vaccine. Overall study context: Second doses at about 4 or about 12 weeks were pooled. General study points: Per reports, nearly half of all spike-specific TCRs target regions that are unmutated in variants. Seropositive AZD1222 recipients at baseline numbered only five to seven.

Repertoires were generated with immunoSEQ multiplex PCR, while TCRdb's copy carries only in-frame clones and drops some. The sample includes under 80,000 clones, approximately 88% of them seen just once. To note about this clone: Its antigen is currently unknown.

V was pared by 2 bases and J by 0 bases, with 6 bases of the junction left unmatched. The germline CDR1 and CDR2 sequences are MGHRA and YSYEKL. The CDR3 has 17 residues. This rearrangement joins TRBV4-1 to TRBJ1-4; TRBD1 matches at 7 bases. The sequencing used peripheral blood, collected on day 0 of AZD1222 vaccination. The receptor comes from an adult in good health. The CDR3 region has the DNA TGCGCCAGCAGCCAAACCAGGACAGGTTCAACTAATGAAAAACTGTTTTTT. It is translated as CASSQTRTGSTNEKLFF.